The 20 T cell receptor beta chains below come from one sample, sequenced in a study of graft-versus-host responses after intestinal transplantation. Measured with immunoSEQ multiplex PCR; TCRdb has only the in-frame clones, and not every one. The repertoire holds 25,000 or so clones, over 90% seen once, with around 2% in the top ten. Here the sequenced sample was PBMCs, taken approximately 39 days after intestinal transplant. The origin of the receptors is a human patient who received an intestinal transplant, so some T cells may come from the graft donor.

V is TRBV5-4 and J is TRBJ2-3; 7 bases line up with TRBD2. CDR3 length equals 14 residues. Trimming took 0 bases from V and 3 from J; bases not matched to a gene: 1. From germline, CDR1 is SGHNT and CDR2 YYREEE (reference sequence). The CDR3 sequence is CASSLGLATDTQYF. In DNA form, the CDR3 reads TGTGCCAGCAGCTTGGGACTAGCAACAGATACGCAGTATTTT. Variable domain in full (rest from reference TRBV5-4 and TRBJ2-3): ETGVTQSPTHLIKTRGQQVTLRCSSQSGHNTVSWYQQALGQGPQFIFQYYREEENGRGNFPPRFSGLQFPNYSSELNVNALELDDSALYLCASSLGLATDTQYFGPGTRLTVL.

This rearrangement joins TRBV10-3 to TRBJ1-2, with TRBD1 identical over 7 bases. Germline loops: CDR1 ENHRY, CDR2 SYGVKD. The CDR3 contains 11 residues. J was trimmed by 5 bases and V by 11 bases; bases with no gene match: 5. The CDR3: CALRQGYGYTF. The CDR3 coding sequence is TGTGCCCTGAGACAGGGTTATGGCTACACCTTC.

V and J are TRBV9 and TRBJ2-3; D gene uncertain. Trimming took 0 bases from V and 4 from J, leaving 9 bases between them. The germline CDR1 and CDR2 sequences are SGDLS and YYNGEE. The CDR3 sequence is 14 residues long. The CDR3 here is CASSVALGSDTQYF. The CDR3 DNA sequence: TGTGCCAGCAGCGTAGCCCTTGGGTCAGATACGCAGTATTTT.

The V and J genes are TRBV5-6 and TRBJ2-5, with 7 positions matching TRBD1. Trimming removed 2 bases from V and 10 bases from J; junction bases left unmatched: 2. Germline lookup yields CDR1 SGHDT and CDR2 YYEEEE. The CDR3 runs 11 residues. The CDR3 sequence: CASSLGGGQYF. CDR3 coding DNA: TGTGCCAGCAGCTTAGGGGGCGGCCAGTACTTC.

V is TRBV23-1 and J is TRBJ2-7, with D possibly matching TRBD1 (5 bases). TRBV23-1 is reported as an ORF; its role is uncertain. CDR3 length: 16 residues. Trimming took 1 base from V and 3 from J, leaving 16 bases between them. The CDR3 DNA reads TGCGCCAGCAGTCAATTTAAGGGGTCGGTAGGCTACGAGCAGTACTTC. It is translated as CASSQFKGSVGYEQYF.

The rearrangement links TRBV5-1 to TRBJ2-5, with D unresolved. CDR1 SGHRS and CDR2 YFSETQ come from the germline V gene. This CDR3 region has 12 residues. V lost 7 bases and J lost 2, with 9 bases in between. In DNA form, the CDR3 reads TGCGCCAGCCTCGGATTTCAAGAGACCCAGTACTTC. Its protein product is CASLGFQETQYF.

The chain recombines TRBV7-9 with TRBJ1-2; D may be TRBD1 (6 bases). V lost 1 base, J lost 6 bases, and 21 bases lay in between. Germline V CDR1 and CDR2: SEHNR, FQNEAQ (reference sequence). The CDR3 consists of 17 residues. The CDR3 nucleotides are TGTGCCAGCAGCTTAGAGTTTCGGACAGATCCTAGGAATGGCTACACCTTC. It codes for CASSLEFRTDPRNGYTF. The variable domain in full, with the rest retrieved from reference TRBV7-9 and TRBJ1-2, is DTGVSQNPRHKITKRGQNVTFRCDPISEHNRLYWYRQTLGQGPEFLTYFQNEAQLEKSRLLSDRFSAERPKGSFSTLEIQRTEQGDSAMYLCASSLEFRTDPRNGYTFGSGTRLTVV.

CDR3 sequence (DNA): TGTGCCAGCAGCTTATACGCGGGAGGAACAGATACGCAGTATTTT. This sequence encodes CASSLYAGGTDTQYF. The chain joins TRBV7-3 to TRBJ2-3; 8 positions agree with TRBD2. CDR3 length: 15 residues. Trimming removed 2 bases from V and 3 bases from J; junction bases left unmatched: 4. Germline V gene data show CDR1 as SGHTA and CDR2 as FQGTGA.

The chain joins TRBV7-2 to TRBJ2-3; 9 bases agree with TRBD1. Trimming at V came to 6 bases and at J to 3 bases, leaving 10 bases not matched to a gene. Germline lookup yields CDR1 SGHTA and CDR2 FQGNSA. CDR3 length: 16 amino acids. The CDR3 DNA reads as TGTGCCAGCAGTTCCCGGGACAGGGTAGGAACAGATACGCAGTATTTT. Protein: CASSSRDRVGTDTQYF.

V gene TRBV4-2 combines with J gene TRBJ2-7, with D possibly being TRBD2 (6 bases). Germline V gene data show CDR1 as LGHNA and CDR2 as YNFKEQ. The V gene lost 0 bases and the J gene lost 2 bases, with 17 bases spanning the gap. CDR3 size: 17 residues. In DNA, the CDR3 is TGTGCCAGCAGCCAAGAGGGGTCGGCGGGAAGAGCCTACGAGCAGTACTTC. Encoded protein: CASSQEGSAGRAYEQYF.

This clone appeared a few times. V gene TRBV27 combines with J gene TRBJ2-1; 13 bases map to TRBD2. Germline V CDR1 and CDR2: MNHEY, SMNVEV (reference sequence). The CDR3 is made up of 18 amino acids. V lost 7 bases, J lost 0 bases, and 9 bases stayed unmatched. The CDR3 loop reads CASTRLAGGPSSYNEQFF. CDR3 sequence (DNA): TGTGCCAGCACCAGACTAGCGGGAGGTCCTAGCTCCTACAATGAGCAGTTCTTC.

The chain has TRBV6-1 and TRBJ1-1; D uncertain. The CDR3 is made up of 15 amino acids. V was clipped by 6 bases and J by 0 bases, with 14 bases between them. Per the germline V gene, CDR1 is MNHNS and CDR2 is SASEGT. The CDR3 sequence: CASRASGNMNTEAFF. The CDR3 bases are TGTGCCAGCAGAGCCTCGGGAAACATGAACACTGAAGCTTTCTTT.

In DNA form, the CDR3 reads TGTGCCAGCAGCTTTACTAGCGGGAGGGCCCATGAGCAGTTCTTC. Translated: CASSFTSGRAHEQFF. J is TRBJ2-1 and V is TRBV9, with 13 bases that match TRBD2. Trimming took 4 bases from V and 8 from J; bases not matched to a gene: 6. This CDR3 is built from 15 residues. Germline V gives CDR1 SGDLS, CDR2 YYNGEE.

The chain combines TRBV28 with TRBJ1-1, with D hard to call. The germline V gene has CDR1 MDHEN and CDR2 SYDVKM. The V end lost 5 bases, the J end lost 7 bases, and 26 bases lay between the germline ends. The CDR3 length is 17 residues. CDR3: CASSPPDARRVTGEAFF. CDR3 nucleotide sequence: TGTGCCAGCAGTCCACCCGACGCCAGAAGGGTTACCGGTGAAGCTTTCTTT.

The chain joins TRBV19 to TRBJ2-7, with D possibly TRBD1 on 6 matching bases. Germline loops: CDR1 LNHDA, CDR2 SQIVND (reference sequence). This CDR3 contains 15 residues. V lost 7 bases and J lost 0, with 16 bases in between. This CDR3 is CASILGRGFSYEQYF. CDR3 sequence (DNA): TGTGCCAGTATATTGGGCAGGGGCTTCTCCTACGAGCAGTACTTC. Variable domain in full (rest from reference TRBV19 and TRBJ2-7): DGGITQSPKYLFRKEGQNVTLSCEQNLNHDAMYWYRQDPGQGLRLIYYSQIVNDFQKGDIAEGYSVSREKKESFPLTVTSAQKNPTAFYLCASILGRGFSYEQYFGPGTRLTVT.

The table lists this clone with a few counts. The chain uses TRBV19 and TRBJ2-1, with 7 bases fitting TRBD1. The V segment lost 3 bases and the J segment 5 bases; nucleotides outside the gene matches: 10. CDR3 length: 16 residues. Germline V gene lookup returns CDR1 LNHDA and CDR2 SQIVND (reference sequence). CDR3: CASSISPGQPNNEQFF. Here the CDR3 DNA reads TGTGCCAGTAGTATTTCCCCGGGACAGCCTAACAATGAGCAGTTCTTC.

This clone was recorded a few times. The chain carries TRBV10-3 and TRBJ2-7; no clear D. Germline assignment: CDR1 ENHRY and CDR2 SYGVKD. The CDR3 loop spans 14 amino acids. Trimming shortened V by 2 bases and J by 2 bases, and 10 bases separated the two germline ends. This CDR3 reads CAISEDTQPYEQYF. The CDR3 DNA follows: TGTGCCATCAGTGAGGACACACAACCCTACGAGCAGTACTTC.

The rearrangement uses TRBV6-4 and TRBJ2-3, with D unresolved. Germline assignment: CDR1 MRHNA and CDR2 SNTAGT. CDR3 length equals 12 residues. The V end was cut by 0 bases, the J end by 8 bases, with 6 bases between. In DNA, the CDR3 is TGTGCCAGCAGTGACTCAAAGTTTACGCAGTATTTT. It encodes CASSDSKFTQYF.

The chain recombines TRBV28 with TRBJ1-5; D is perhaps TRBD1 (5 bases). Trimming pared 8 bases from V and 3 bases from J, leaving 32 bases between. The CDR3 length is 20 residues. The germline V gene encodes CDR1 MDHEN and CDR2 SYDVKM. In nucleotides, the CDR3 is TGTGCCAGCGCCCCGGGCAGGGCCCCATACCCCCCACCTGACAATCAGCCCCAGCATTTT. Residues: CASAPGRAPYPPPDNQPQHF. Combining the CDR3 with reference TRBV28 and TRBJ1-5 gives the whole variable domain DVKVTQSSRYLVKRTGEKVFLECVQDMDHENMFWYRQDPGLGLRLIYFSYDVKMKEKGDIPEGYSVSREKKERFSLILESASTNQTSMYLCASAPGRAPYPPPDNQPQHFGDGTRLSIL.

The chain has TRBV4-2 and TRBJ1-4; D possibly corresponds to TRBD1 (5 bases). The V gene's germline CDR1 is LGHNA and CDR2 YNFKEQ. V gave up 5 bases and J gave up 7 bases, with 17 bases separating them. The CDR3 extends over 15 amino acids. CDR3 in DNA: TGTGCCAGCAGCTTGGAGGGGCCCGTCTCTGAAAAACTGTTTTTT. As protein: CASSLEGPVSEKLFF.